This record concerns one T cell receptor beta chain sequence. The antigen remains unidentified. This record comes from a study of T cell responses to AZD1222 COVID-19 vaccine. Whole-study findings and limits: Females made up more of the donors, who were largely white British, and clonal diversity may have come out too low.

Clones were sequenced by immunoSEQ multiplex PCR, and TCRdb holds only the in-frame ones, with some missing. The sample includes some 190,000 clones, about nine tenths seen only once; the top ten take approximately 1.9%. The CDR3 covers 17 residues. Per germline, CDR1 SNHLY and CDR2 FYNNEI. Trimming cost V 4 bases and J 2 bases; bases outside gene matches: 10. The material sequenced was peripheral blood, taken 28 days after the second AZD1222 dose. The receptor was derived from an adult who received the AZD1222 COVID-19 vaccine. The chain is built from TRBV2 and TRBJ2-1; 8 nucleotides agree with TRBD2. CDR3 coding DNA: TGTGCCAGCAGTGTCCTTAACGGGAGGGCCGCCTACAATGAGCAGTTCTTC. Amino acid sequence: CASSVLNGRAAYNEQFF.